The clone carrying this TCR beta chain was recorded a few times. Its cognate antigen is unknown. The data were produced by immunoSEQ multiplex PCR, yet TCRdb's version contains in-frame clones alone and is incomplete. The sample has about 5,600 clones; nearly 90% are singletons. This entry belongs to a study of Tregs in tolerant kidney transplant recipients. Study summary: Recipients received nonmyeloablative bone marrow transplants from related graft donors, with transient mixed chimerism. Stimulator donor B cells were generated over around nine days with CD40L, cyclosporin A and IL-4. Regarding the study as a whole: Activated donor B cell expansion appeared to reveal the most relevant donor-specific TCRbeta repertoire. Antigen-driven expansion was suggested because donor-specific Tregs expanded more than all Tregs in tolerant patients.

This sample comprised Tregs from blood cultured with allogeneic cells, obtained before the transplant. The receptor was derived from a human patient who received a combined kidney and bone marrow transplant.

CDR3: CASSEPVAGLYEQYF. The CDR3, as DNA: TGTGCCAGCAGCGAGCCCGTAGCGGGGCTCTACGAGCAGTACTTC. The chain recombines TRBV9 with TRBJ2-7, with 8 bases lining up with TRBD2. This CDR3 spans 15 amino acids. Germline V lookup: CDR1 SGDLS, CDR2 YYNGEE. V shed 3 bases, J shed 3 bases, and the junction held 8 bases outside the gene matches.